Below, one T cell receptor (beta chain) is given with its context. Its target is not known. The CDR3 loop spans 15 amino acids. Per germline, CDR1 SGHTA and CDR2 FQGNSA. V lost 5 bases and J 2 bases, leaving 14 bases between the germline ends. Assay: immunoSEQ multiplex PCR; the TCRdb copy retains only in-frame clones and omits some. The table includes approximately 26,000 clones, approximately 69% detected once. This entry comes from a study of immune evolution from preneoplasia to lung adenocarcinoma. The overall study: HLA loss of heterozygosity: 5.5% to 8.5% AIS, more than 14% MIA, approximately 35% ADC, none AAH. Study results and limitations: Clonality was highest in normal lung, lower in later-stage lesions apparently.

The chain links TRBV7-2 to TRBJ2-3; D is tentatively TRBD1 or TRBD2 (5 bases each). This sequence originates from a person between 60 and 69 years old with invasive lung adenocarcinoma. Some clones in this sample may be carry-over from other donors' samples. The sequenced sample consisted of FFPE invasive lung adenocarcinoma tissue. The CDR3 DNA reads TGTGCCAGCAGCATAGAGGGGCTAGTCACAGATACGCAGTATTTT. It codes for CASSIEGLVTDTQYF.